This T cell receptor (beta chain) was sequenced in a study of T-cell memory formation after mild COVID-19. Across the study: Largely, the TCR clusters proved donor specific.

This CDR3 spans 12 amino acids. CDR1 is MNHEY, CDR2 SVGAGI, per germline. V was trimmed by 5 bases and J by 4 bases, leaving 8 bases between them. General study results and limits: CD4/CD8 balance held among clones contracting day 15 to 85, and later expanders leaned CD4+. Cross-reactive memory apparently joined, as some responding clones appeared in pre-infection memory. Most CD4+ clones that shrank were in CM and EM, while CD8+ ones turned up in EMRA.

On this clonotype: The antigen remains unidentified.

Via MiXCR, TCRdb re-called the 5' RACE reads, giving one row per CDR3 protein. The repertoire holds 70,000 to 100,000 distinct CDR3 sequences, roughly an eighth seen once, with about 26% in the top ten. The sequencing sample was made of PBMCs or a T cell subset sorted from them (not recorded which). This TCR came from an adult woman who had mild COVID-19 (a few samples of this study predate the infection). Cell type and time point are not known. V and J are TRBV6-5 and TRBJ1-2; tentatively, D is TRBD1 (5 bases). The DNA of the CDR3 is TGTGCCAGCAGTGCAGACAGCTATGGCTACACCTTC. Translating it yields CASSADSYGYTF.